The 30 T cell receptor beta chains listed next were all sequenced from one sample in a study of CD8 T cells in ankylosing spondylitis. Study-level results: Seemingly characteristic of ankylosing spondylitis blood was a TCR beta motif consisting of about 8 highly homologous variants.

One entry per CDR3 protein results from TCRdb running MiXCR on the 5' RACE reads. Of hundreds of thousands of distinct CDR3 sequences listed, 25% to 30% are singletons. These TCRs' antigens remain unknown. The sample consisted of blood, either unsorted or a sorted T cell fraction (not recorded which). The receptors derive from a male donor with ankylosing spondylitis.

J is TRBJ2-1 and V is TRBV7-8, with 7 bases fitting TRBD2. Germline V lookup: CDR1 SGHVS, CDR2 FQNEAQ. Losses at the gene ends were 0 bases for V and 7 bases for J; bases not matched to a gene: 3. CDR3 length: 14 amino acids. As DNA, the CDR3 is TGTGCCAGCAGCTTAGCCCTAGCGGAGAATGAGCAGTTCTTC. This sequence encodes CASSLALAENEQFF.

The chain recombines TRBV7-9 with TRBJ2-3, with 8 bases identical to TRBD1. Germline V gives CDR1 SEHNR, CDR2 FQNEAQ (reference sequence). This CDR3 has 15 amino acids. V lost 6 bases, J lost 2 bases, and 7 bases stayed unmatched. The CDR3 loop is CASSLDREYTDTQYF. The CDR3 DNA is TGTGCCAGCAGTTTGGACAGGGAATACACAGATACGCAGTATTTT.

The V and J genes are TRBV24-1 and TRBJ1-2; D may be TRBD1 (5 bases). The length of the CDR3 is 15 residues. Germline V gene lookup returns CDR1 KGHDR and CDR2 SFDVKD. The ends were cut back, 4 bases at V and 0 bases at J, with 11 bases in the middle. The CDR3 DNA follows: TGTGCCACCAGTGACCCAGGGACGGCTAACTATGGCTACACCTTC. The encoded protein is CATSDPGTANYGYTF.

This clonotype was recorded many times. This chain connects TRBV5-6 to TRBJ2-2; possibly TRBD1 or TRBD2 for D (5 bases each). V lost 4 bases and J 5 bases, leaving 33 bases between the germline ends. This CDR3 contains 21 residues. Germline CDR1 reads SGHDT; CDR2 reads YYEEEE. CDR3 region: CASSPPLTGTGLRGLTGELFF. In DNA form, the CDR3 reads TGTGCCAGCAGCCCTCCACTAACCGGGACGGGATTAAGGGGCCTAACCGGGGAGCTGTTTTTT.

The gene calls are TRBV9 and TRBJ1-1; 11 bases are shared with TRBD1. The germline V gene has CDR1 SGDLS and CDR2 YYNGEE. This CDR3 has 16 amino acids. With V trimmed by 4 bases and J by 6 bases, 11 bases remained unmatched. CDR3 nucleotides: TGTGCCAGCAGCACATCGGACAGGGGGCCGGGAGCTGAAGCTTTCTTT. Its translation: CASSTSDRGPGAEAFF. The full variable domain, with the rest looked up from reference TRBV9 and TRBJ1-1, is DSGVTQTPKHLITATGQRVTLRCSPRSGDLSVYWYQQSLDQGLQFLIQYYNGEERAKGNILERFSAQQFPDLHSELNLSSLELGDSALYFCASSTSDRGPGAEAFFGQGTRLTVV.

V is TRBV5-4 and J is TRBJ2-1; unclear D gene. Germline V CDR1 and CDR2: SGHNT, YYREEE (reference sequence). The CDR3 runs to 14 residues. V lost 0 bases and J lost 8, with 12 bases in between. This CDR3 reads CASSLARPRDEQFF. In nucleotides, the CDR3 is TGTGCCAGCAGCTTGGCACGGCCACGCGATGAGCAGTTCTTC. The whole variable domain, remainder taken from reference TRBV5-4 and TRBJ2-1, is ETGVTQSPTHLIKTRGQQVTLRCSSQSGHNTVSWYQQALGQGPQFIFQYYREEENGRGNFPPRFSGLQFPNYSSELNVNALELDDSALYLCASSLARPRDEQFFGPGTRLTVL.

The chain uses TRBV20-1 and TRBJ2-1; tentative D call: TRBD1 (5 bases). CDR3 size: 15 residues. The germline V gene has CDR1 DFQATT and CDR2 SNEGSKA (reference sequence). With 6 bases removed from V and 8 bases from J, the gap between germline ends came to 23 bases. The CDR3 reads CSARDWGGASDEQFF. The CDR3 region has the DNA TGCAGTGCCCGAGATTGGGGCGGTGCCTCTGATGAGCAGTTCTTC.

The table lists this clonotype with a few counts. The chain recombines TRBV15 with TRBJ2-1; 10 nucleotides agree with TRBD2. With 5 bases clipped from V and 1 base from J, the junction kept 5 bases outside the gene matches. Per the germline V gene, CDR1 is LNHNV and CDR2 is YYDKDF (reference sequence). The CDR3 loop spans 16 amino acids. CDR3 DNA sequence: TGTGCCACCAGCCGAAAGCGGGAGGGGTCCTACAATGAGCAGTTCTTC. This codes for CATSRKREGSYNEQFF.

This clonotype was seen repeatedly, ten times or more. The rearrangement links TRBV7-2 to TRBJ2-7; 12 bases line up with TRBD2. J lost 4 bases, V lost 5 bases, and 6 bases had no gene match. Per the germline V gene, CDR1 is SGHTA and CDR2 is FQGNSA. This CDR3 spans 15 amino acids. The CDR3 coding sequence is TGTGCCAGCAGCCTCGGACTAGCGGGGACTTACGAGCAGTACTTC. This gives the protein CASSLGLAGTYEQYF.

There are a few counts of this clonotype. This chain uses TRBV29-1 with TRBJ2-5, with D perhaps being TRBD1 or TRBD2 (5 bases each). The V and J ends lost 7 bases and 5 bases respectively, with 20 bases between them. The length of the CDR3 is 14 residues. CDR1 is SQVTM, CDR2 ANQGSEA, per germline. CDR3 DNA: TGCAGCGCATCCTGGCCCGCAGAGGGGGAGACCCAGTACTTC. This encodes CSASWPAEGETQYF.

A few counts support this clonotype. No DNA is shown, since the ends of the CDR3 on it are uncertain; the CDR3 is the one TCRdb lists. J is TRBJ2-1 and V is TRBV29-1. The CDR3 has 10 amino acids, counting both end residues. Germline CDR1 SQVTM, CDR2 ANQGSEA. The CDR3 loop reads CSVASGSHLF.

This clonotype has a handful of counts. The J gene is TRBJ2-2, the V gene TRBV11-2; 8 nucleotides agree with TRBD2. J was trimmed by 2 bases and V by 2 bases; bases with no gene match: 7. Germline CDR1 is SGHAT and CDR2 is FQNNGV. The CDR3 length is 17 residues. CDR3 nucleotides: TGTGCCAGCAGCTTAACTAGCGGAGAATTAAACACCGGGGAGCTGTTTTTT. This sequence encodes CASSLTSGELNTGELFF.

This clonotype was seen a few times. CDR3 DNA sequence: TGCAGTGCTGAGGGCGGACTAGCTGCTACTAGCACAGATACGCAGTATTTT. Its protein is CSAEGGLAATSTDTQYF. The V call is TRBV20-1, the J call TRBJ2-3, with TRBD2 matching 8 bases. The CDR3 covers 17 residues. Germline V gene sequence: CDR1 DFQATT, CDR2 SNEGSKA (reference sequence). V was pared by 5 bases and J by 0 bases, with 13 bases of the junction left unmatched.

The chain recombines TRBV18 with TRBJ1-1; a possible D gene is TRBD1 (6 bases). V gave up 5 bases and J gave up 5 bases, with 12 bases separating them. Per germline, CDR1 KGHSH and CDR2 LQKENI. The CDR3 has 13 residues. The CDR3 loop is CASSDTGITEAFF. In nucleotides, the CDR3 is TGTGCCAGCTCAGACACAGGGATTACTGAAGCTTTCTTT. Full variable domain (missing parts from reference TRBV18 and TRBJ1-1): NAGVMQNPRHLVRRRGQEARLRCSPMKGHSHVYWYRQLPEEGLKFMVYLQKENIIDESGMPKERFSAEFPKEGPSILRIQQVVRGDSAAYFCASSDTGITEAFFGQGTRLTVV.

This chain joins TRBV3-1 and TRBJ2-2, with D uncertain. CDR3 size: 15 residues. V lost 1 base to trimming and J lost 3 bases, with 9 bases between them. Germline V lookup: CDR1 LGHDT, CDR2 YNNKEL (reference sequence). This CDR3 reads CASSQVRRDTGELFF. The CDR3 nucleotides are TGTGCCAGCAGCCAAGTGCGCAGAGACACCGGGGAGCTGTTTTTT.

The table lists this clonotype with a few counts. The V gene is TRBV11-2, the J gene TRBJ2-7, with 9 nucleotides matching TRBD1. The CDR3 has 13 amino acids. V trimming: 3 bases; J trimming: 13 bases; junction bases outside the gene matches: 10. Germline V gives CDR1 SGHAT, CDR2 FQNNGV. The CDR3 DNA is TGTGCCAGCAGCTTCATTGACAGGGGGTTCCTCTACGTC. Its translation: CASSFIDRGFLYV.

This clonotype occurred a few times. This rearrangement joins TRBV5-4 to TRBJ2-3; 7 nucleotides align to TRBD2. CDR1 is SGHNT and CDR2 is YYREEE in the germline V gene (reference sequence). Trimming cost V 0 bases and J 0 bases; bases outside gene matches: 4. The CDR3 loop spans 16 amino acids. CDR3 protein: CASSLAAGESTDTQYF. CDR3 DNA sequence: TGTGCCAGCAGCTTGGCGGCGGGAGAGAGCACAGATACGCAGTATTTT. The full variable domain, with the rest looked up from reference TRBV5-4 and TRBJ2-3, is ETGVTQSPTHLIKTRGQQVTLRCSSQSGHNTVSWYQQALGQGPQFIFQYYREEENGRGNFPPRFSGLQFPNYSSELNVNALELDDSALYLCASSLAAGESTDTQYFGPGTRLTVL.

This clonotype was counted once. The gene calls are TRBV24-1 and TRBJ2-3, with 8 bases that match TRBD2. Germline V gives CDR1 KGHDR, CDR2 SFDVKD. This CDR3 region has 16 residues. Trimming cost V 0 bases and J 4 bases; bases outside gene matches: 5. The CDR3 DNA sequence: TGTGCCACCAGTGATTTGACAGCGGGAGAGGCAGATACGCAGTATTTT. Protein: CATSDLTAGEADTQYF.

This clonotype was seen a few times. This sequence joins TRBV20-1 and TRBJ1-2; 11 bases map to TRBD1. Germline trimming cut 7 bases from V and 2 bases from J; bases unmatched to any gene: 12. The CDR3 is 16 residues long. Germline CDR1 DFQATT, CDR2 SNEGSKA (reference sequence). CDR3 protein: CSVLMLGQGGNYGYTF. CDR3 nucleotides: TGCAGTGTCCTGATGTTGGGACAGGGGGGAAACTATGGCTACACCTTC.

This clonotype came up many times. The CDR3 DNA is TGTGCCACCCGGACTAGCGGGGATGATTACAATGAGCAGTTCTTC. Translation: CATRTSGDDYNEQFF. The gene calls are TRBV10-3 and TRBJ2-1, with 12 bases fitting TRBD2. This CDR3 has 15 amino acids. Germline V gene lookup returns CDR1 ENHRY and CDR2 SYGVKD. The junction had 8 bases not matched to a gene; V was cut back by 10 bases and J by 4 bases.

This clonotype was counted a few times. The genes are TRBV13 and TRBJ2-7, with 7 bases fitting TRBD2. The germline CDR1 and CDR2 sequences are PRHDT and FYEKMQ (reference sequence). V shed 7 bases and J 2 bases; nucleotides not matched to a gene: 8. The CDR3 is made up of 14 amino acids. The DNA for the CDR3 is TGTGCCAGCAACCGGCGGGAGAGGACCTACGAGCAGTACTTC. This codes for CASNRRERTYEQYF.

CDR3 protein: CASNRRETNTGELFF. The DNA of the CDR3 is TGTGCCAGCAACCGTCGGGAGACGAACACCGGGGAGCTGTTTTTT. V and J are TRBV2 and TRBJ2-2, with a weak D call TRBD2 (6 bases). Germline V gene sequence: CDR1 SNHLY, CDR2 FYNNEI. The V end was cut by 7 bases, the J end by 0 bases, with 12 bases between. This CDR3 is 15 amino acids long. Full variable domain (rest looked up from reference TRBV2 and TRBJ2-2): EPEVTQTPSHQVTQMGQEVILRCVPISNHLYFYWYRQILGQKVEFLVSFYNNEISEKSEIFDDQFSVERPDGSNFTLKIRSTKLEDSAMYFCASNRRETNTGELFFGEGSRLTVL.

This clonotype was seen a handful of times. The V gene is TRBV5-1, the J gene TRBJ1-1; D is perhaps TRBD1 (5 bases). Germline V gene data show CDR1 as SGHRS and CDR2 as YFSETQ. Trimming cost V 3 bases and J 0 bases, with 12 bases left between them. The CDR3 is 15 amino acids. CDR3 nucleotides: TGCGCCAGCAGCTGGGACTGGACCTTGAACACTGAAGCTTTCTTT. Translation gives CASSWDWTLNTEAFF. Together with reference TRBV5-1 and TRBJ1-1, the CDR3 gives the full variable domain: KAGVTQTPRYLIKTRGQQVTLSCSPISGHRSVSWYQQTPGQGLQFLFEYFSETQRNKGNFPGRFSGRQFSNSRSEMNVSTLELGDSALYLCASSWDWTLNTEAFFGQGTRLTVV.

This chain joins TRBV10-3 and TRBJ1-3; D is unresolved. The germline gives CDR1 ENHRY, CDR2 SYGVKD. Trimming removed 6 bases at V and 4 bases at J, with 10 bases between. The CDR3 has 13 amino acids. The CDR3 DNA is TGTGCCATCAGGAGGGAAAAGGGAAACACCATATATTTT. Translating it yields CAIRREKGNTIYF.

This clonotype turned up a few times. The rearrangement uses TRBV12-3 or TRBV12-4 and TRBJ1-4; maybe TRBD1 (6 bases). The V gene lost 2 bases and the J gene lost 5 bases, with 6 bases spanning the gap. This CDR3 is 13 amino acids long. The CDR3 DNA is TGTGCCAGCAGTTTAAGGGGGAATGAAAAACTGTTTTTT. Translating it yields CASSLRGNEKLFF.

The chain combines TRBV2 with TRBJ2-5, with D perhaps TRBD1 (6 bases). V was cut by 10 bases and J by 0 bases, with 9 bases left in between. In germline, CDR1 is SNHLY, CDR2 FYNNEI. This CDR3 has 12 residues. The CDR3 protein is CATRTDQETQYF. CDR3 DNA sequence: TGTGCCACCAGGACAGACCAAGAGACCCAGTACTTC.

The chain recombines TRBV20-1 with TRBJ1-2, with D possibly TRBD1 on 6 matching bases. The CDR3 has 13 amino acids. The V end lost 6 bases, the J end lost 6 bases, and 17 bases lay between the germline ends. Per germline, CDR1 DFQATT and CDR2 SNEGSKA (reference sequence). The DNA for the CDR3 is TGCAGTGCCCCTTGGGGGGGGGCCCATGGCTACACCTTC. Protein product: CSAPWGGAHGYTF.

This clonotype occurred many times. V is TRBV7-8 and J is TRBJ2-7; the match to TRBD1 covers 9 bases. J lost 1 base, V lost 4 bases, and 8 bases had no gene match. Germline assignment: CDR1 SGHVS and CDR2 FQNEAQ. There are 16 residues in the CDR3. DNA for the CDR3: TGTGCCAGCAGCTCCTCCGGGACAGGGCTTTCCTACGAGCAGTACTTC. Translating it yields CASSSSGTGLSYEQYF.

CDR3 coding DNA: TGTGCCAGCAGTTCGGGACAAGGAAGAGCCGGGGAGCTGTTTTTT. Protein sequence: CASSSGQGRAGELFF. This sequence joins TRBV12-3 or TRBV12-4 and TRBJ2-2; D possibly corresponds to TRBD1 (6 bases). V was clipped by 4 bases and J by 6 bases, with 15 bases between them. CDR3 length equals 15 residues.

V and J are TRBV7-9 and TRBJ1-1, with D possibly matching TRBD1 (6 bases). The CDR3 covers 14 residues. Deletions cut 6 bases from V and 1 base from J, with 12 bases between. Per the germline V gene, CDR1 is SEHNR and CDR2 is FQNEAQ (reference sequence). In DNA, the CDR3 is TGTGCCAGCAGACATTCGGACAGGAACACTGAAGCTTTCTTT. Translated: CASRHSDRNTEAFF.